This TCR beta chain emerged from a study of blood T cell repertoires in COVID-19. Study context: Sources were T cells, B-cell-depleted T cells, or PBMCs; the material itself was cDNA or gDNA.

The CDR3 spans 16 residues. Germline V lookup: CDR1 SGHVS, CDR2 FNYEAQ. With V trimmed by 5 bases and J by 5 bases, 11 bases remained unmatched. The repertoire was sequenced with immunoSEQ multiplex PCR; TCRdb's copy has only in-frame clones and lacks some. Of around 140,000 clones listed, approximately 88% are singletons. Sequencing input: peripheral blood. The chain employs TRBV7-6 and TRBJ2-5; 10 positions match TRBD1. The sequence derives from a woman between 50 and 59 years old with acute or convalescent COVID-19. CDR3 in DNA: TGTGCCAGCAGCCTAGACGCCCGGACAGGGGGTGAGACCCAGTACTTC. Residues: CASSLDARTGGETQYF. Drawing the rest from reference TRBV7-6 and TRBJ2-5, the complete variable domain is GAGVSQSPRYKVTKRGQDVALRCDPISGHVSLYWYRQALGQGPEFLTYFNYEAQQDKSGLPNDRFSAERPEGSISTLTIQRTEQRDSAMYRCASSLDARTGGETQYFGPGTRLLVL.